This T cell receptor (beta chain) is drawn from a study of T cell repertoires in cytomegalovirus infection. Study-level results: Dominating the ex vivo response were TCR beta clonotypes that were CMV-specific and HLA-C-restricted. Carriers of CMV plus the relevant HLA were identified by cumulative public TCR beta family frequency.

Concerning this clonotype itself: Its antigen is currently unknown.

TCRdb reprocessed the reads with MiXCR, giving one entry per CDR3 protein. The sample carries about 110,000 distinct CDR3 sequences, under 30% recorded once. The sample consisted of CD8+ T cells from cultured PBMCs, taken from culture after CMV antigen stimulation. The origin of this receptor is a human donor in good health (CMV status not recorded). Some clones in this sample may be carry-over from other donors' samples.

CDR3 protein: CSARPPGGPYEQYF. The CDR3 DNA sequence: TGCAGTGCTAGGCCCCCCGGGGGGCCCTACGAGCAGTACTTC. The gene calls are TRBV20-1 and TRBJ2-7, with D possibly matching TRBD2 (7 bases). V lost 3 bases and J 2 bases, leaving 14 bases between the germline ends. Germline CDR1 is DFQATT and CDR2 is SNEGSKA (reference sequence). CDR3 size: 14 residues.